A selection of T cell receptor beta chains follows, all from one sample in a study of blood T cell repertoires in COVID-19. Clones were sequenced by immunoSEQ multiplex PCR, and TCRdb holds only the in-frame ones, with some missing. The profile covers a few hundred thousand clones, with over 75% appearing a single time and more than 7% taken by the ten largest. The sequenced sample consisted of PBMCs or T cells enriched from blood (not recorded which). These receptors came from a man aged 25-45 years in a cohort exposed to, infected with or recovered from COVID-19 (not recorded which). Each CDR3 is given with its conserved first and last residue. The order of the fields is V gene, clone size, D gene, J gene, CDR3 DNA, CDR3 protein. The D gene is left open where the match is weak. Part of the rows lack a size; the others show once, few, many or a class for expanded clones.

>TRBV21-1|once|-|TRBJ1-5
TGTGCCAGCAGAGCGTCGACAGGGGGCCATAGCAATCAGCCCCAGCATTTT
CASRASTGGHSNQPQHF
>TRBV7-9|once|TRBD2|TRBJ2-1
TGTGCCAGCAGCTTAGATGGGACTAGCGGGAATGAGCAGTTCTTC
CASSLDGTSGNEQFF
>TRBV24-1|-|-|TRBJ2-5
TGTGCCACCAGTGATTTCTCCTTCAGGGCAGTACAAGAGACCCAGTACTTC
CATSDFSFRAVQETQYF
>TRBV7-6|-|TRBD1|TRBJ1-6
TGTGCCAGCAGCATAGGGACAGGGGGGAGTTCACCCCTCCACTTT
CASSIGTGGSSPLHF
>TRBV20-1|-|-|TRBJ1-1
TGCAGTGCTAGACCCCCAGGGGTCTTT
CSARPPGVF
>TRBV9|-|TRBD1|TRBJ1-2
TGTGCCAGCAGCGTAGACGGAGGACAGGAAAAGGATGGCTACACCTTC
CASSVDGGQEKDGYTF
>TRBV28|-|-|TRBJ1-1
TGTGCCAGCAGTGGACTTTGGTTTGGCCTTAAATTTCGGACTGAAGCTTTCTTT
CASSGLWFGLKFRTEAFF
>TRBV7-6|-|TRBD1|TRBJ2-2
TGTGCCAGCAGCGCCCGGACAGGCTCAAACACCGGGGAGCTGTTTTTT
CASSARTGSNTGELFF
>TRBV11-2|few|-|TRBJ2-2
TGTGCCAGCAGCTTAGTCGGAGGCACCGGGGAGCTGTTTTTT
CASSLVGGTGELFF
>TRBV29-1|-|TRBD1|TRBJ2-5
TGCAGCACCCCCGGGACAGGGTGGAAAGAGACCCAGTACTTC
CSTPGTGWKETQYF
>TRBV19|-|TRBD1|TRBJ1-1
TGTGCCAGTAGTGGTAGGACAGGGAGGACTGAAGCTTTCTTT
CASSGRTGRTEAFF
>TRBV7-6|-|TRBD2|TRBJ2-2
TGTGCCAGCAGCTTCCCAAGCGGGACCCCGACCGGGGAGCTGTTTTTT
CASSFPSGTPTGELFF
>TRBV5-5|-|TRBD2|TRBJ2-3
TGTGCCAGCAGCACCGGGACTATGCAGTCAGATACGCAGTATTTT
CASSTGTMQSDTQYF
>TRBV6-2/TRBV6-3|-|TRBD1|TRBJ2-7
TGTGCCAGCAGTTACCCTCCAGGGGGCTACGAGCAGTACTTC
CASSYPPGGYEQYF
>TRBV6-1|-|-|TRBJ2-5
TGTGCCAGCAGTGAAGCCTATAGCGGATGGGAGACCCAGTACTTC
CASSEAYSGWETQYF
>TRBV28|-|TRBD1|TRBJ2-1
TGTGCCAGCAGTCCCCTGGGACAGGGGGCGAACTACAATGAGCAGTTCTTC
CASSPLGQGANYNEQFF
>TRBV7-9|-|TRBD1|TRBJ1-1
TGTGCCAGCAGCTTAGCGCAGGGGGCACAGTCGAGAGCTTTCTTT
CASSLAQGAQSRAFF
>TRBV9|many|TRBD2|TRBJ2-1
TGTGCCAGCAGCGTAGATCTCCTAGCGGGAATTAAGAATGAGCAGTTCTTC
CASSVDLLAGIKNEQFF
>TRBV5-5|-|-|TRBJ1-2
TGTGCCAGCAGCTTGGACAGAGGCTACACCTTC
CASSLDRGYTF
>TRBV7-9|-|-|TRBJ1-5
TGTGCCAGCAGCGGGACGGGGGGCAATCAGCCCCAGCATTTT
CASSGTGGNQPQHF
>TRBV3-1/TRBV3-2|-|-|TRBJ1-2
TGTGCCAGCAGCTCCCGGGGTAAGGGCTATGGCTACACCTTC
CASSSRGKGYGYTF
>TRBV19|-|TRBD1|TRBJ1-1
TGTGCCAGTAGTAAAAGATCATCGATACAGGGGGGAGACACTGAAGCTTTCTTT
CASSKRSSIQGGDTEAFF
>TRBV4-2|-|-|TRBJ2-3
TGTGCCAGCAGCCAAGGTCTATCTAGCGCCGCAGATACGCAGTATTTT
CASSQGLSSAADTQYF
>TRBV6-5|-|-|TRBJ1-4
TGTGCCAGCAGTTACCAGGGGAGAGTGTTTTTT
CASSYQGRVFF
>TRBV21-1|-|-|TRBJ1-4
TGTGCCAGCAGCGCCTCGGTGGAAAAACTGTTTTTT
CASSASVEKLFF
>TRBV5-1|-|-|TRBJ1-4
TGCGCCAGCAGCTTGAGACAAAATGAAAAACTGTTTTTT
CASSLRQNEKLFF
>TRBV19|once|TRBD1|TRBJ1-2
TGTGCCAGTAAGGGACAGGGGAAGTATGGCTACACCTTC
CASKGQGKYGYTF
>TRBV7-2|-|-|TRBJ1-5
TGTGCCAGCGGGGGAACAGGGCAAGATCAGCCCCAGCATTTT
CASGGTGQDQPQHF
>TRBV6-5|-|TRBD1|TRBJ2-7
TGTGCCAGCAGTACGGGACAGGGTAGCTCCTACGAGCAGTACTTC
CASSTGQGSSYEQYF
>TRBV27|-|TRBD1|TRBJ1-5
TGTGCCAGCAGTCTCCAGGGGGTCGGCCAGCCCCAGCATTTT
CASSLQGVGQPQHF
>TRBV9|-|TRBD1|TRBJ1-4
TGTGCCAGCAGCCCCCGGGACAGGGGTCAGGGTGAAAAACTGTTTTTT
CASSPRDRGQGEKLFF